The clone carrying this TCR beta chain occurred a few times. Its specificity is not known. This sample was taken from a study of beta chain features in type 1 diabetes. The study reverse transcribed the entire isolated RNA, so it sequenced expressed TCRB transcripts. The repertoire was sequenced with immunoSEQ multiplex PCR; TCRdb's copy has only in-frame clones and lacks some. The repertoire holds roughly 340,000 clones, with roughly an eighth as singletons. Study-wide results and limits: Researchers report that Type 1 diabetes patients had moderately but significantly shorter TCRB CDR3s across all four CD4+ subsets.

V shed 4 bases and J shed 4 bases, with 23 bases lying between them. The CDR3 contains 17 residues. Germline-derived CDR1 and CDR2 are MGHRA and YSYEKL. This rearrangement joins TRBV4-1 to TRBJ2-7; D is perhaps TRBD1 (6 bases). The TCR sequence derives from a woman in her late teens or twenties with type 1 diabetes. Sample: naive CD4+ T cells from blood. DNA of the CDR3: TGCGCCAGCAGCCGGGGACGAGGAGAGGGGGTAGTATACGAGCAGTACTTC. This gives the protein CASSRGRGEGVVYEQYF.